This TCR beta chain was observed in a study of T cell clusters in autoimmune cytopenias. TRB amplification used approximately 270 ng of peripheral blood genomic DNA. Multiplex touch-down PCR amplified TRB using TRB-A and TRB-B pools in one tube. For each CDR3 protein, TCRdb gives one entry from its re-call of the multiplex PCR reads, without DNA. Its table lists several thousand distinct CDR3 sequences. CDR3 length: 14 residues. Per germline, CDR1 LNHDA and CDR2 SQIVND (reference sequence). Sequences were obtained from peripheral blood. The gene calls are TRBV19 and TRBJ1-1. This TCR was sampled from a human donor with an autoimmune cytopenia or autoimmune hepatitis (not recorded which). The CDR3 loop is CASSINHFTTEAFF.